This entry is about one T cell receptor beta chain. Antigen specificity is unknown. V was pared by 5 bases and J by 2 bases, with 23 bases between. CDR1 and CDR2 from the germline V gene are LNHDA and SQIVND (reference sequence). CDR3 length: 18 residues. Healthy bone marrow donors made up the cohort. In the PCR, 60 Vbeta and 13 Jbeta primers were used. As handled by the study authors: Tens of millions of unique TCR beta chains, some 9.9 million shared, were counted in a later analysis. Sequencing used immunoSEQ multiplex PCR; TCRdb keeps in-frame clones, though not all of them. V, J and clone size are those of that table, while D and trimming were read from the DNA. The sample yields about 110,000 clones, around 83% seen once. The entry originates in a study of cytomegalovirus exposure and HLA in healthy donors. Whole-study findings and limits: Being productive about 87% or about 30% of the time was typical of most TCR beta V segments in an earlier analysis.

The specimen was PBMCs. The receptor comes from a woman aged 55-70 years in good health and CMV-seropositive. The gene calls are TRBV19 and TRBJ2-3; D possibly corresponds to TRBD2 (5 bases). The CDR3 sequence is CASSPAGLGPTLTDTQYF. The CDR3 region has the DNA TGTGCCAGTAGTCCGGCGGGTTTAGGGCCCACCCTCACAGATACGCAGTATTTT.